The TCR beta chain described here comes from a study of early T cells in non-severe SARS-CoV-2 infection. One entry per CDR3 protein, called by TCRdb with MiXCR from the 5' RACE reads. The profile shows about 45,000 distinct CDR3 sequences, more than 9% of them singletons. On this clonotype itself: A much larger clone lies a single base off, so this may be a read error.

This sequence was found in an adult who was a healthcare worker with PCR-confirmed SARS-CoV-2 infection or an uninfected control (not recorded which). Sample: whole blood.

CDR3 protein: CASSLGDRKNTKAFF. CDR3 sequence (DNA): TGTGCCAGCAGTTTAGGTGACAGAAAGAACACTAAAGCTTTCTTT. The V call is TRBV28, the J call TRBJ1-1, with D possibly TRBD1 on 5 matching bases. Per the germline V gene, CDR1 is MDHEN and CDR2 is SYDVKM. CDR3 length: 15 residues.